The clone carrying this T cell receptor beta chain came up many times. TCRdb redid the calling of the RT-PCR reads with MiXCR, one entry per CDR3 protein. The data contain almost 700,000 distinct CDR3 sequences, 13% to 15% of them singletons. The CDR3 sequence is 17 residues long. The J segment lost 4 bases and the V segment lost 2 bases, leaving 8 bases of the junction unmatched. The germline gives CDR1 KGHSH, CDR2 LQKENI. This rearrangement joins TRBV18 to TRBJ1-5, with 10 positions matching TRBD1. Sequencing was done on a sample of memory CD4+ T cells from blood. The receptor was derived from a female donor in good health, serving as a healthy control. In DNA form, the CDR3 reads TGTGCCAGCTCACCAGGGAACGGGACAGGGGTGAATCAGCCCCAGCATTTT. Protein sequence: CASSPGNGTGVNQPQHF.